This record looks at one T cell receptor (beta chain) sequence and its context. What it recognizes is unknown. The data belong to a study of shared clonotypes between healthy human individuals. Study results and caveats: Shared across several donors were around 5% of the naive CD4 clonotypes. Richness estimates generally favored naive over memory subsets.

Genomic DNA per cell subset filled all wells of several immunoSEQ plates. Sequenced by immunoSEQ multiplex PCR; TCRdb stores in-frame clones only, minus some. This table holds roughly 2,500,000 clones, 93% found once. This clonotype was sampled from a man between 18 and 35 years old in good health. Some clones in this sample may be carry-over from other donors' samples. What was sequenced was naive CD4+ T cells from PBMCs. The sample's subset: CD45RA+ positively selected.

The CDR3 DNA follows: TGTGCCATCAGTGAGTCGGGGACAGCCCTGAACACCGGGGAGCTGTTTTTT. Its translation: CAISESGTALNTGELFF. The chain uses TRBV10-3 and TRBJ2-2, with 7 positions matching TRBD1. The CDR3 covers 17 residues. Germline CDR1 is ENHRY and CDR2 is SYGVKD. J was trimmed by 1 base and V by 0 bases; bases with no gene match: 5.